The 28 T cell receptor beta chains in this list originate from one sample, sequenced in a study of blood T cell repertoires in COVID-19. Measured with immunoSEQ multiplex PCR; TCRdb has only the in-frame clones, and not every one. The repertoire has about 260,000 clones, approximately 90% of them found once; the top ten carry about 2.2%. Sequences were obtained from peripheral blood. The receptors originated from a woman between 50 and 59 years old who had recovered from COVID-19.

The DNA for the CDR3 is TGTGCCAGCAGCGTAGAGGCGGGCCCCTACACTGAAGCTTTCTTT. Translating gives CASSVEAGPYTEAFF. V gene TRBV9 combines with J gene TRBJ1-1; D is ambiguous. The CDR3 consists of 15 residues. Germline V lookup: CDR1 SGDLS, CDR2 YYNGEE. Trimming pared 0 bases from V and 3 bases from J, leaving 12 bases between. The whole variable domain, remainder taken from reference TRBV9 and TRBJ1-1, is DSGVTQTPKHLITATGQRVTLRCSPRSGDLSVYWYQQSLDQGLQFLIQYYNGEERAKGNILERFSAQQFPDLHSELNLSSLELGDSALYFCASSVEAGPYTEAFFGQGTRLTVV.

The rearrangement links TRBV7-9 to TRBJ1-2; tentative D call: TRBD1 (6 bases). This CDR3 comprises 15 residues. Trimming left V 4 bases short and J 2 bases short, with 14 bases between. CDR1 and CDR2 from the germline V gene are SEHNR and FQNEAQ (reference sequence). The chain's CDR3 is CASSSFRTVNYGYTF. The CDR3, as DNA: TGTGCCAGCAGCTCCTTCCGGACAGTGAACTATGGCTACACCTTC.

The J gene is TRBJ2-3, the V gene TRBV4-2; 13 bases align to TRBD2. Germline loops: CDR1 LGHNA, CDR2 YNFKEQ. This CDR3 is built from 18 residues. Trimming took 0 bases from V and 5 from J; bases not matched to a gene: 8. In DNA, the CDR3 is TGTGCCAGCAGCCAAGAACGGACTAGCGGGAGTGCCCTAGATACGCAGTATTTT. Its protein product is CASSQERTSGSALDTQYF.

The chain recombines TRBV19 with TRBJ2-7; weak D call: TRBD1 (5 bases). V lost 6 bases, J lost 6 bases, and 21 bases lay in between. There are 15 residues in the CDR3. Germline V gene data show CDR1 as LNHDA and CDR2 as SQIVND (reference sequence). Here the CDR3 reads CASSDPQGVVVEQYF. CDR3 DNA: TGTGCCAGTAGCGACCCTCAGGGCGTGGTTGTCGAGCAGTACTTC.

The rearrangement uses TRBV5-1 and TRBJ2-5; no clear D. V gave up 3 bases and J gave up 5 bases, with 11 bases separating them. Looked up from germline, CDR1 is SGHRS and CDR2 is YFSETQ. This CDR3 has 13 residues. This CDR3 reads CASSSSPVETQYF. The CDR3 DNA is TGCGCCAGCAGCTCCAGTCCCGTGGAGACCCAGTACTTC.

V usage is TRBV6-5 and J usage is TRBJ1-3; the D is unclear. The ends were cut back, 6 bases at V and 0 bases at J, with 9 bases in the middle. The CDR3 runs 14 residues. Germline loops: CDR1 MNHEY, CDR2 SVGAGI. The CDR3 sequence: CASRSHSSGNTIYF. The CDR3 DNA is TGTGCCAGCAGGTCACACAGCTCTGGAAACACCATATATTTT.

V usage is TRBV19 and J usage is TRBJ2-2; the match to TRBD1 covers 12 bases. The V gene's germline CDR1 is LNHDA and CDR2 SQIVND (reference sequence). This CDR3 has 18 residues. V gave up 1 base and J gave up 6 bases; unmatched junction bases: 9. The CDR3 loop reads CASSIGGQGARPSGELFF. The CDR3 bases are TGTGCCAGTAGTATAGGGGGACAGGGGGCGCGGCCTTCCGGGGAGCTGTTTTTT.

V is TRBV5-1 and J is TRBJ2-3, with D maybe TRBD2 (5 bases). The CDR3 contains 14 residues. Germline V gene data show CDR1 as SGHRS and CDR2 as YFSETQ. V gave up 1 base and J gave up 4 bases, with 10 bases separating them. For the CDR3, the DNA is TGCGCCAGCAGCTTGTACTTGAGGGCAGATACGCAGTATTTT. Translated: CASSLYLRADTQYF.

The CDR3 is CASSYSGGNQPQHF. In DNA form, the CDR3 reads TGTGCCAGCAGTTACTCCGGAGGGAATCAGCCCCAGCATTTT. The chain carries TRBV6-2 or TRBV6-3 and TRBJ1-5; D is unclear. The ends were cut back, 0 bases at V and 4 bases at J, with 7 bases in the middle. The CDR3 consists of 14 residues. Germline CDR1 reads MNHEY; CDR2 reads SVGEGT.

This chain uses TRBV19 with TRBJ1-2; 9 bases line up with TRBD1. This CDR3 has 15 amino acids. Germline V gives CDR1 LNHDA, CDR2 SQIVND (reference sequence). With 5 bases clipped from V and 5 bases from J, the junction kept 9 bases outside the gene matches. CDR3 region: CASSLGTGSLYGYTF. CDR3 coding DNA: TGTGCCAGTAGTTTAGGGACAGGGTCGCTTTATGGCTACACCTTC.

The chain has TRBV29-1 and TRBJ2-3; 8 nucleotides line up with TRBD2. After removal of 4 bases from V and 3 bases from J, the junction contained 6 bases not matched to a gene. CDR1 is SQVTM and CDR2 is ANQGSEA in the germline V gene. CDR3 length: 14 amino acids. In DNA, the CDR3 is TGCAGCGTTGGGGGGGGACTAGTGACAGATACGCAGTATTTT. Encoded protein: CSVGGGLVTDTQYF.

The gene calls are TRBV30 and TRBJ1-4, with D tentatively TRBD1 (6 bases). Trimming removed 8 bases from V and 3 bases from J, with 10 bases in between. The CDR3 has 12 amino acids. Germline CDR1 GTSNPN, CDR2 SVGIG (reference sequence). CDR3 DNA sequence: TGTGCCGAGGGGGTCGCTAATGAAAAACTGTTTTTT. It encodes CAEGVANEKLFF.

The chain couples TRBV7-9 to TRBJ2-5; D unclear. From germline, CDR1 is SEHNR and CDR2 FQNEAQ (reference sequence). The CDR3 sequence is 13 residues long. Trimming stripped 1 base from V and 4 bases from J, with 7 bases between. CDR3: CASSLVAVETQYF. CDR3 coding DNA: TGTGCCAGCAGCTTAGTGGCGGTAGAGACCCAGTACTTC.

The chain employs TRBV28 and TRBJ2-7; 8 bases are a match to TRBD2. Germline assignment: CDR1 MDHEN and CDR2 SYDVKM. The CDR3 extends over 17 amino acids. V shed 2 bases and J 0 bases; nucleotides not matched to a gene: 9. The CDR3 region is CASSLPAGATISYEQYF. CDR3 nucleotides: TGTGCCAGCAGTTTACCAGCGGGAGCCACAATCTCCTACGAGCAGTACTTC.

The J gene is TRBJ2-7, the V gene TRBV6-2 or TRBV6-3, with TRBD1 matching 8 bases. In germline, CDR1 is MNHEY, CDR2 SVGEGT. V lost 4 bases and J lost 5; bases outside the gene matches: 10. The length of the CDR3 is 15 residues. The CDR3 sequence: CASSLPTGGYHEQYF. CDR3 coding DNA: TGTGCCAGCAGTTTGCCAACAGGGGGGTATCACGAGCAGTACTTC.

The V and J genes are TRBV30 and TRBJ2-1; 9 bases are shared with TRBD2. V was clipped by 8 bases and J by 6 bases; unmatched bases: 11. The CDR3 covers 14 residues. Germline CDR1 is GTSNPN and CDR2 is SVGIG (reference sequence). The DNA for the CDR3 is TGTGCCAGGACCGGGACTAGCCTATCCAATGAGCAGTTCTTC. This codes for CARTGTSLSNEQFF.

The gene calls are TRBV9 and TRBJ1-2; 7 nucleotides agree with TRBD1. Looked up from germline, CDR1 is SGDLS and CDR2 is YYNGEE. J lost 8 bases, V lost 3 bases, and 7 bases had no gene match. The CDR3 contains 13 residues. CDR3 bases: TGTGCCAGCAGCGATAGGGGGCTACGGGGCTACACCTTC. Its translation is CASSDRGLRGYTF.

The rearrangement links TRBV24-1 to TRBJ2-3; D is ambiguous. Germline V gives CDR1 KGHDR, CDR2 SFDVKD. The CDR3 is 12 residues long. V was trimmed by 0 bases and J by 6 bases, leaving 3 bases between them. The CDR3 here is CATSDLSDTQYF. Here the CDR3 DNA reads TGTGCCACCAGTGATTTGTCTGATACGCAGTATTTT.

In DNA form, the CDR3 reads TGTGCCAGCAGCCCGGGCTCTGGGGCCAACGTCCTGACTTTC. Translating it yields CASSPGSGANVLTF. V gene TRBV7-3 combines with J gene TRBJ2-6, with D hard to call. There are 14 residues in the CDR3. Germline values: CDR1 SGHTA, CDR2 FQGTGA. V shed 5 bases and J shed 0 bases, with 5 bases lying between them.

The chain links TRBV7-9 to TRBJ2-1; D possibly corresponds to TRBD2 (6 bases). CDR3 length equals 13 residues. The germline V gene has CDR1 SEHNR and CDR2 FQNEAQ (reference sequence). Trimming removed 7 bases from V and 5 bases from J, with 12 bases in between. CDR3 loop: CASIPGGDNEQFF. The CDR3 region has the DNA TGTGCCAGCATTCCAGGAGGGGACAATGAGCAGTTCTTC.

This rearrangement joins TRBV7-5 to TRBJ1-6. TRBV7-5 is annotated as a pseudogene. The CDR3 has 14 residues. CDR3 sequence: CASPTPGSRSPLHF. The CDR3 bases are TGTGCCAGCCCGACCCCGGGTTCTCGATCACCCCTCCACTTT.

This rearrangement joins TRBV5-6 to TRBJ2-1, with D possibly being TRBD2 (6 bases). Per germline, CDR1 SGHDT and CDR2 YYEEEE. This CDR3 has 14 amino acids. The V gene lost 4 bases and the J gene lost 3 bases, with 11 bases spanning the gap. The CDR3 reads CASSPGTRYNEQFF. The CDR3 nucleotides read TGTGCCAGCAGCCCCGGGACTCGCTACAATGAGCAGTTCTTC.

The table lists this clone with a few counts. This chain joins TRBV5-4 and TRBJ2-4; no firm D call. The V end lost 3 bases, the J end lost 3 bases, and 7 bases lay between the germline ends. The CDR3 length is 13 residues. The germline V gene encodes CDR1 SGHNT and CDR2 YYREEE (reference sequence). The CDR3 loop reads CASSSNIKNIQYF. CDR3 nucleotide sequence: TGTGCCAGCAGCTCGAACATCAAAAACATTCAGTACTTC.

This clone has more than one count but fewer than ten. The J gene is TRBJ1-2, the V gene TRBV14, with a tentative D call TRBD1 (5 bases). The CDR3 has 15 residues. The V end was cut by 0 bases, the J end by 2 bases, with 10 bases between. Germline CDR1 is SGHDN and CDR2 is FVKESK. CDR3 loop: CASSQERGPNYGYTF. The CDR3 nucleotides are TGTGCCAGCAGCCAAGAAAGGGGCCCCAACTATGGCTACACCTTC.

This rearrangement joins TRBV28 to TRBJ2-2; D unclear. CDR1 and CDR2 from the germline V gene are MDHEN and SYDVKM. CDR3 length equals 15 residues. The ends were cut back, 3 bases at V and 1 base at J, with 9 bases in the middle. CDR3 protein: CASSFPRGNTGELFF. CDR3 in DNA: TGTGCCAGCAGTTTCCCCAGAGGGAACACCGGGGAGCTGTTTTTT.

V usage is TRBV19 and J usage is TRBJ1-1, with TRBD1 as a possible D gene (6 bases). The CDR3 is made up of 15 amino acids. Trimming pared 7 bases from V and 1 base from J, leaving 16 bases between. Germline V gene sequence: CDR1 LNHDA, CDR2 SQIVND (reference sequence). As DNA, the CDR3 is TGTGCCAGTACCATAGGGGGGGCTCGGAACACTGAAGCTTTCTTT. This sequence encodes CASTIGGARNTEAFF.

The chain joins TRBV7-8 to TRBJ1-1; possible D gene TRBD1, 6 bases. CDR1 SGHVS and CDR2 FQNEAQ come from the germline V gene. This CDR3 is built from 16 residues. V lost 4 bases and J lost 2, with 17 bases in between. The CDR3 spells CASSWGRRGVNTEAFF. For the CDR3, the DNA is TGTGCCAGCAGCTGGGGGCGTCGGGGGGTAAACACTGAAGCTTTCTTT.

This clone was seen once. The chain links TRBV15 to TRBJ2-7; 13 positions match TRBD2. The CDR3 spans 17 residues. Germline assignment: CDR1 LNHNV and CDR2 YYDKDF (reference sequence). V lost 4 bases, J lost 2 bases, and 8 bases stayed unmatched. The CDR3 loop is CATSKTGTSGIPYEQYF. The CDR3 DNA follows: TGTGCCACCAGCAAAACCGGGACTAGCGGGATCCCCTACGAGCAGTACTTC.